Shown below are 10 T cell receptor beta chains from a single sample sequenced in a study of T cell changes during pregnancy in multiple sclerosis. The protocol was immunoSEQ multiplex PCR, while the TCRdb copy is restricted to in-frame clones and leaves out a portion. The sample contains 45,000 to 70,000 clones, around 92% of which appear only once. The material sequenced was CD4+ T cells from peripheral blood mononuclear cells, taken after pregnancy. The origin of the receptors is a female donor with multiple sclerosis, enrolled in a pregnancy study.

There are many counts of this clone. A junction boundary mismatches the germline segment, possibly from a read error. The chain recombines TRBV7-7 with TRBJ2-1; TRBD2 matches at 14 bases. The length of the CDR3 is 15 residues. CDR1 and CDR2 (germline): SSHAT, FNYEAQ (reference sequence). The CDR3 protein is CASSLGTSGGDEQFF. DNA of the CDR3: TGTGCTAGCAGCTTAGGGACTAGCGGGGGCGATGAGCAGTTCTTC.

The sample holds one count of this clone. This sequence joins TRBV5-1 and TRBJ2-7; 8 bases map to TRBD1. The CDR3 has 14 amino acids. Germline V lookup: CDR1 SGHRS, CDR2 YFSETQ. The V segment lost 5 bases and the J segment 3 bases; nucleotides outside the gene matches: 7. The CDR3 bases are TGCGCCAGCAGTCGTCACAGGGGGAACTACGAGCAGTACTTC. This translates into CASSRHRGNYEQYF.

This chain uses TRBV27 with TRBJ2-5, with TRBD2 as a possible D gene (6 bases). The CDR3 loop spans 18 amino acids. Trimming left V 2 bases short and J 3 bases short, with 22 bases between. The germline V gene has CDR1 MNHEY and CDR2 SMNVEV (reference sequence). CDR3 DNA: TGTGCCAGCAGTTTACGGTGGGACTCCGGGGTCACCAAAGAGACCCAGTACTTC. Translation: CASSLRWDSGVTKETQYF.

The chain is built from TRBV15 and TRBJ2-1; D is undetermined. The germline V gene has CDR1 LNHNV and CDR2 YYDKDF (reference sequence). V shed 1 base and J shed 0 bases, with 13 bases lying between them. The CDR3 has 17 amino acids. The CDR3 coding sequence is TGTGCCACCAGCAGAGTACAGCACTCATCCTCCTACAATGAGCAGTTCTTC. Amino acid sequence: CATSRVQHSSSYNEQFF.

The chain combines TRBV9 with TRBJ1-3; D ambiguous. CDR3 size: 16 residues. V was pared by 0 bases and J by 4 bases, with 14 bases between. CDR1 is SGDLS, CDR2 YYNGEE, per germline. Here the CDR3 DNA reads TGTGCCAGCAGCGTAGCTAACGGGAATACAGGAAACACCATATATTTT. Residues: CASSVANGNTGNTIYF.

This chain uses TRBV19 with TRBJ1-2, with a weak D call TRBD1 (6 bases). The CDR3 has 16 residues. The V gene lost 4 bases and the J gene lost 5 bases, with 20 bases spanning the gap. Germline V gives CDR1 LNHDA, CDR2 SQIVND (reference sequence). This chain's CDR3 is CASSTTDRGAEYGYTF. The DNA of the CDR3 is TGTGCCAGTAGTACTACCGACCGGGGGGCGGAGTATGGCTACACCTTC.

The rearrangement uses TRBV19 and TRBJ1-4, with D possibly matching TRBD1 (5 bases). The V end was cut by 3 bases, the J end by 4 bases, with 12 bases between. The CDR3 has 15 residues. The germline CDR1 and CDR2 sequences are LNHDA and SQIVND (reference sequence). The CDR3 DNA is TGTGCCAGTAGTATTAGGGCAGGGTTTAATGAAAAACTGTTTTTT. It translates to CASSIRAGFNEKLFF.

This clone was recorded a few times. V is TRBV5-6 and J is TRBJ1-2; D is uncertain. Germline loops: CDR1 SGHDT, CDR2 YYEEEE. CDR3 length equals 14 residues. Trimming took off 4 bases at V and 6 bases at J, with 16 bases between the two ends. The CDR3 coding sequence is TGTGCCAGCAGCCTCGCGACGGGGATGGATGGCTACACCTTC. This encodes CASSLATGMDGYTF.

The rearrangement uses TRBV30 and TRBJ2-3; TRBD2 matches at 8 bases. CDR3 length: 17 residues. Germline V gene data show CDR1 as GTSNPN and CDR2 as SVGIG (reference sequence). With V trimmed by 0 bases and J by 1 base, 9 bases remained unmatched. The CDR3 bases are TGTGCCTGGAGTGTACCCCCAGAAGCGGGGGGCACAGATACGCAGTATTTT. Protein product: CAWSVPPEAGGTDTQYF.

J is TRBJ1-2 and V is TRBV29-1, with no clear D. Trimming took off 4 bases at V and 8 bases at J, with 11 bases between the two ends. Germline loops: CDR1 SQVTM, CDR2 ANQGSEA. CDR3 length: 11 amino acids. The CDR3 here is CSVGLGLGYTF. In nucleotides, the CDR3 is TGCAGCGTTGGACTAGGGCTCGGCTACACCTTC.